This entry is about one TCR beta chain. These data come from a study of blood T cell repertoires in COVID-19. Study members were between about 18 and 100 years old and lived in about two dozen US regions. Assay used: immunoSEQ multiplex PCR; TCRdb lists only in-frame clones, some missing. The sample consists of approximately 390,000 clones, roughly 89% of them appearing once. The germline V gene has CDR1 SQVTM and CDR2 ANQGSEA. The CDR3 runs 13 residues. Between the trimmed V and J ends, which lost 3 bases and 6 bases, there was a span of 13 bases. The receptor was derived from a woman in her 50s who had recovered from COVID-19. The sample comprised PBMCs or T cells enriched from blood (not recorded which). The V gene is TRBV29-1, the J gene TRBJ2-3; no clear D. CDR3 sequence reads: CSVDAARSDTQYF. CDR3 nucleotides: TGCAGCGTTGATGCGGCCCGGAGCGATACGCAGTATTTT.